Listed below are T cell receptor beta chains from one sample, sequenced in a study of blood T cell repertoires in COVID-19. Clones were read by immunoSEQ multiplex PCR, and TCRdb kept only the in-frame ones, dropping some. The sample includes 130,000 to 150,000 clones, 85% of them seen just once. The sample consisted of peripheral blood. The receptors stem from a woman aged 40 to 50 with active or convalescent COVID-19. The CDR3 runs from the conserved cysteine through the conserved F or W. The D gene is left open where the match is weak. For some rows the clone size is stated as once, few or many, or as a class when expanded; others skip it.

V	D	J	size	CDR3	DNA
TRBV30	NA	TRBJ1-5	NA	CAWSGEGSNQPQHF	TGTGCCTGGAGCGGGGAAGGAAGCAATCAGCCCCAGCATTTT
TRBV9	NA	TRBJ1-5	NA	CASSVGPGGQPQHF	TGTGCCAGCAGCGTAGGCCCCGGGGGTCAGCCCCAGCATTTT
TRBV28	NA	TRBJ1-6	NA	CASSFLGTTTGNINSPLHF	TGTGCCAGCAGTTTTTTAGGAACGACAACGGGGAATATTAATTCACCCCTCCACTTT
TRBV18	TRBD1	TRBJ1-5	NA	CASSPRTTGTDNNQPQHF	TGTGCCAGCTCACCTCGAACTACCGGGACAGACAACAATCAGCCCCAGCATTTT
TRBV6-5	NA	TRBJ2-7	once	CASRQTVHDSYEQYF	TGTGCCAGCAGGCAAACGGTCCATGACTCCTACGAGCAGTACTTC
TRBV11-2	TRBD1	TRBJ2-2	NA	CASSLALGTVPGELFF	TGTGCCAGCAGCTTAGCCCTAGGGACAGTCCCCGGGGAGCTGTTTTTT
TRBV10-3	TRBD1	TRBJ1-5	NA	CAISGTGYEPQHF	TGTGCCATCAGTGGGACAGGGTATGAGCCCCAGCATTTT
TRBV12-3/TRBV12-4	NA	TRBJ1-1	NA	CATRQTEYTEAFF	TGTGCCACCCGACAAACGGAATACACTGAAGCTTTCTTT
TRBV18	TRBD1	TRBJ1-1	NA	CASSPETGAVEAFF	TGTGCCAGCTCACCCGAAACAGGGGCCGTTGAAGCTTTCTTT
TRBV20-1	NA	TRBJ2-5	NA	CSASSGHGEPETQYF	TGCAGTGCTAGTTCGGGACACGGGGAGCCAGAGACCCAGTACTTC
TRBV18	NA	TRBJ1-5	once	CASSPVDSNQPQHF	TGTGCCAGCTCACCAGTAGATAGCAATCAGCCCCAGCATTTT
TRBV5-4	TRBD1	TRBJ1-4	NA	CASSLRTGGPSNEKLFF	TGTGCCAGCAGCTTGAGGACAGGGGGCCCTTCTAATGAAAAACTGTTTTTT
TRBV19	NA	TRBJ1-5	NA	CASSGDWDSNQPQHF	TGTGCCAGTAGTGGGGACTGGGATAGCAATCAGCCCCAGCATTTT
TRBV6-6	TRBD1	TRBJ1-5	NA	CASSLTGIPYSNQPQHF	TGTGCCAGCAGCTTGACAGGGATCCCTTATAGCAATCAGCCCCAGCATTTT
TRBV6-6	NA	TRBJ1-5	few	CASSGQLNSNQPQHF	TGTGCCAGCAGTGGACAGCTTAATAGCAATCAGCCCCAGCATTTT
TRBV28	TRBD2	TRBJ2-1	NA	CASSLGAGEWNEQFF	TGTGCCAGCAGTTTAGGAGCGGGAGAATGGAATGAGCAGTTCTTC
TRBV11-1	NA	TRBJ1-6	NA	CASRGGYNSPLHF	TGTGCCAGCAGGGGAGGTTATAATTCACCCCTCCACTTT
TRBV29-1	NA	TRBJ2-1	NA	CSVGLYNEQFF	TGCAGCGTTGGACTTTACAATGAGCAGTTCTTC
TRBV7-2	NA	TRBJ2-6	NA	CASSSRRSGANVLTF	TGTGCCAGCAGCTCGCGCCGGTCTGGGGCCAACGTCCTGACTTTC
TRBV9	TRBD2	TRBJ2-2	NA	CASSVGLAGVNTGELFF	TGTGCCAGCAGCGTAGGGCTAGCGGGGGTTAACACCGGGGAGCTGTTTTTT
TRBV29-1	TRBD1	TRBJ1-1	NA	CSARTGSGTEAFF	TGCAGCGCCCGGACAGGGTCGGGCACTGAAGCTTTCTTT
TRBV6-5	TRBD2	TRBJ2-5	NA	CASSYVGGRGRETQYF	TGTGCCAGCAGTTATGTCGGCGGGAGGGGTCGTGAGACCCAGTACTTC
TRBV28	NA	TRBJ1-1	few	CASSLVSRAAFF	TGTGCCAGCAGTTTAGTAAGCAGGGCGGCTTTCTTT
TRBV10-2	NA	TRBJ1-1	NA	CASSESSGNTEAFF	TGCGCCAGCAGTGAGTCAAGCGGGAACACTGAAGCTTTCTTT
TRBV19	NA	TRBJ2-7	NA	CASSTRDISYEQYF	TGTGCCAGTAGTACCCGGGACATCTCCTACGAGCAGTACTTC
TRBV28	TRBD1	TRBJ1-2	NA	CASSLYDRARYGYTF	TGTGCCAGCAGCCTTTACGACAGGGCCAGGTATGGCTACACCTTC
TRBV27	TRBD2	TRBJ2-4	NA	CASSLLIAGLAKNIQYF	TGTGCCAGCAGTTTACTCATAGCGGGTTTAGCCAAAAACATTCAGTACTTC
TRBV18	NA	TRBJ1-1	few	CASSPPRSGGLNTEAFF	TGTGCCAGCTCACCTCCGAGGTCGGGTGGGTTGAACACTGAAGCTTTCTTT
TRBV18	TRBD2	TRBJ2-4	NA	CASSLNLLSSGRTNGNIQYF	TGTGCCAGCTCACTGAATTTGTTGAGTAGCGGGAGGACTAACGGAAACATTCAGTACTTC
TRBV7-9	NA	TRBJ2-7	NA	CASSLVGVAEQYF	TGTGCCAGCAGCTTAGTTGGGGTAGCGGAGCAGTACTTC
TRBV7-7	NA	TRBJ1-1	once	CASSLTRTDYNTEAFF	TGTGCTAGCAGCTTAACCCGGACAGATTACAACACTGAAGCTTTCTTT